These 15 T cell receptor beta chains were all obtained from the same sample, sequenced in a study of beta chain features in type 1 diabetes. Study-wide findings and caveats: Type 1 diabetes patients showed a moderate but significant shortening of TCRB CDR3s in all four CD4+ subsets.

Sequencing targeted expressed TCRB transcripts, as all isolated RNA had been reverse transcribed. Measured with immunoSEQ multiplex PCR; TCRdb has only the in-frame clones, and not every one. The sample yields some 640,000 clones, 11% to 15% seen once. What these receptors recognize is not known. Sample: naive CD4+ T cells from blood. The receptors shown here come from a man between 18 and 35 years old with type 1 diabetes.

This clone has just one count. This sequence joins TRBV19 and TRBJ1-2; D is undetermined. Per germline, CDR1 LNHDA and CDR2 SQIVND (reference sequence). CDR3 size: 13 residues. V lost 8 bases, J lost 3 bases, and 13 bases lay in between. This chain's CDR3 is CASATPRDYGYTF. CDR3 DNA: TGTGCCAGTGCTACGCCGAGGGACTATGGCTACACCTTC. Drawing the rest from reference TRBV19 and TRBJ1-2, the complete variable domain is DGGITQSPKYLFRKEGQNVTLSCEQNLNHDAMYWYRQDPGQGLRLIYYSQIVNDFQKGDIAEGYSVSREKKESFPLTVTSAQKNPTAFYLCASATPRDYGYTFGSGTRLTVV.

This clone came up many times. The genes are TRBV7-9 and TRBJ2-1; 9 bases fit TRBD1. With V trimmed by 5 bases and J by 9 bases, 2 bases remained unmatched. Germline CDR1 and CDR2: SEHNR and FQNEAQ (reference sequence). This CDR3 comprises 12 residues. The CDR3 DNA sequence: TGTGCCAGCAGCCCGGACAGGGGTGAGCAGTTCTTC. Its translation is CASSPDRGEQFF.

The chain carries TRBV4-3 and TRBJ1-4, with 9 bases aligning to TRBD1. The V and J ends lost 1 base and 8 bases, in that order; junction bases with no gene match: 2. This CDR3 region has 14 residues. The V gene's germline CDR1 is LGHNA and CDR2 YSLEER. The CDR3 protein is CASSQGTGEEKLFF. As DNA, the CDR3 is TGCGCCAGCAGCCAAGGGACAGGGGAAGAAAAACTGTTTTTT.

The genes are TRBV4-1 and TRBJ2-7, with 9 bases that match TRBD1. Germline lookup yields CDR1 MGHRA and CDR2 YSYEKL. Trimming took 3 bases from V and 3 from J; bases not matched to a gene: 12. There are 17 residues in the CDR3. The CDR3, as DNA: TGCGCCAGCAGCCAGAAAACCGAACAGGGGGCCGGCTACGAGCAGTACTTC. It codes for CASSQKTEQGAGYEQYF.

CDR3: CASSSQNTEAFF. The CDR3 DNA reads TGTGCCAGCAGTTCTCAGAACACTGAAGCTTTCTTT. This chain joins TRBV28 and TRBJ1-1; D is ambiguous. The CDR3 sequence is 12 residues long. In germline, CDR1 is MDHEN, CDR2 SYDVKM. Trimming cost V 4 bases and J 1 base, with 4 bases left between them. The full variable domain, completed using reference TRBV28 and TRBJ1-1, is DVKVTQSSRYLVKRTGEKVFLECVQDMDHENMFWYRQDPGLGLRLIYFSYDVKMKEKGDIPEGYSVSREKKERFSLILESASTNQTSMYLCASSSQNTEAFFGQGTRLTVV.

The CDR3 here is CASSAGGGILNYGYTF. CDR3 in DNA: TGTGCCAGCAGCGCTGGCGGCGGGATTCTTAACTATGGCTACACCTTC. The V and J genes are TRBV9 and TRBJ1-2; D unresolved. V was cut by 3 bases and J by 1 base, with 16 bases left in between. Germline CDR1 SGDLS, CDR2 YYNGEE. This CDR3 is 16 amino acids long.

A few counts support this clone. The V gene is TRBV18, the J gene TRBJ1-1; D call uncertain. Per germline, CDR1 KGHSH and CDR2 LQKENI. The germline V and J ends were trimmed by 1 base and 6 bases, with 12 bases remaining between them. The CDR3 extends over 14 amino acids. The CDR3 is CASSPRTGGSEAFF. Here the CDR3 DNA reads TGTGCCAGCTCACCACGGACGGGAGGGTCTGAAGCTTTCTTT. Supplemented by reference TRBV18 and TRBJ1-1, the full variable domain reads NAGVMQNPRHLVRRRGQEARLRCSPMKGHSHVYWYRQLPEEGLKFMVYLQKENIIDESGMPKERFSAEFPKEGPSILRIQQVVRGDSAAYFCASSPRTGGSEAFFGQGTRLTVV.

The sample holds a few counts of this clone. This chain joins TRBV10-2 and TRBJ2-3; 10 bases are a match to TRBD2. V dropped 2 bases and J dropped 3; count of bases not matched to a gene: 2. Per germline, CDR1 WSHSY and CDR2 SAAADI. The CDR3 spans 15 residues. The CDR3 nucleotides read TGCGCCAGCAGTGAGAGAGCGGGAGGGACAGATACGCAGTATTTT. The encoded protein is CASSERAGGTDTQYF.

Concerning this clone: One junction end disagrees with the germline gene, perhaps due to a read error. V usage is TRBV29-1 and J usage is TRBJ1-5; D is uncertain. Germline V gene lookup returns CDR1 SQVTM and CDR2 ANQGSEA. CDR3 length: 14 residues. CDR3 region: CCVAVVAGNQPQHF. Here the CDR3 DNA reads TGCTGCGTTGCGGTGGTCGCGGGCAATCAGCCCCAGCATTTT.

This clone was recorded a few times. This chain joins TRBV19 and TRBJ1-4; D remains unclear. The CDR3 totals 14 residues. Trimming stripped 5 bases from V and 0 bases from J, with 7 bases between. The germline gives CDR1 LNHDA, CDR2 SQIVND (reference sequence). CDR3 protein: CASSDGSTNEKLFF. The CDR3 bases are TGTGCCAGTAGTGACGGATCAACTAATGAAAAACTGTTTTTT.

This clone was counted between two and nine times. The rearrangement links TRBV25-1 to TRBJ1-2; 9 bases map to TRBD1. Trimming cost V 3 bases and J 2 bases; bases outside gene matches: 4. There are 15 residues in the CDR3. CDR1 is MGHDK, CDR2 SYGVNS, per germline. The CDR3 DNA sequence: TGTGCCAGCAGTGACCCAACAGGGGGCAACTATGGCTACACCTTC. Amino acid sequence: CASSDPTGGNYGYTF.

The sample holds a few counts of this clone. The chain uses TRBV30 and TRBJ1-1; 8 bases are shared with TRBD1. Germline CDR1 and CDR2: GTSNPN and SVGIG (reference sequence). V dropped 5 bases and J dropped 4; count of bases not matched to a gene: 9. This CDR3 region has 14 residues. The DNA of the CDR3 is TGTGCCTGGCTTCGCAGGGGGCTCGGCACTGAAGCTTTCTTT. This encodes CAWLRRGLGTEAFF.

This clone was counted only a few times. The chain carries TRBV5-1 and TRBJ2-7; 9 bases line up with TRBD2. Trimming cost V 0 bases and J 2 bases; bases outside gene matches: 3. The CDR3 is made up of 15 amino acids. Germline CDR1 is SGHRS and CDR2 is YFSETQ. CDR3: CASSLVAGGPYEQYF. In DNA form, the CDR3 reads TGCGCCAGCAGCTTGGTTGCGGGAGGGCCCTACGAGCAGTACTTC.

This chain links TRBV7-2 with TRBJ2-1; D may be TRBD2 (7 bases). Trimming removed 1 base from V and 9 bases from J, with 13 bases in between. Per germline, CDR1 SGHTA and CDR2 FQGNSA. The CDR3 spans 14 residues. The CDR3: CASSLERGGGEQFF. The CDR3 coding sequence is TGTGCCAGCAGCTTAGAGAGGGGGGGCGGTGAGCAGTTCTTC.

Details on this clone: This CDR3 is also generated by other DNA sequences in the sample. This rearrangement joins TRBV30 to TRBJ1-5; weak D call: TRBD1 (5 bases). The V gene's germline CDR1 is GTSNPN and CDR2 SVGIG (reference sequence). This CDR3 has 13 residues. Trimming cost V 5 bases and J 2 bases, with 10 bases left between them. The DNA of the CDR3 is TGTGCCTGGGGGACGGGAGGCAATCAGCCCCAGCATTTT. It yields the protein CAWGTGGNQPQHF.